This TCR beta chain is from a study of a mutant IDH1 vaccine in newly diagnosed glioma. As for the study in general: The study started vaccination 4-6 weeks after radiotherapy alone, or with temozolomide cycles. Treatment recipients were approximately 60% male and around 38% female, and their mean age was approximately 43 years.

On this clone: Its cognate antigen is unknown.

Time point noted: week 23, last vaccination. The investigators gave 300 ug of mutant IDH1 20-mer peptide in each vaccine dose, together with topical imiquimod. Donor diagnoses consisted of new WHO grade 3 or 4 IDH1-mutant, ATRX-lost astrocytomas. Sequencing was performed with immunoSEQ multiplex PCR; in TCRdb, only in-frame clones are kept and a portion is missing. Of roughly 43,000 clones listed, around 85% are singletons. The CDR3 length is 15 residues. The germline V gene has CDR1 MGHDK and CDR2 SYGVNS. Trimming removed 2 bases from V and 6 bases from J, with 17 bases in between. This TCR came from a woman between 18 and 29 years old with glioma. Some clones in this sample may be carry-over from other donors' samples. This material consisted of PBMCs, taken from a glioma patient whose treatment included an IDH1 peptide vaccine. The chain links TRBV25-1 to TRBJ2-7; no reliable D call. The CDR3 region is CASSELGPIPSEQYF. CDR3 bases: TGTGCCAGCAGTGAACTTGGCCCGATACCGAGCGAGCAGTACTTC.